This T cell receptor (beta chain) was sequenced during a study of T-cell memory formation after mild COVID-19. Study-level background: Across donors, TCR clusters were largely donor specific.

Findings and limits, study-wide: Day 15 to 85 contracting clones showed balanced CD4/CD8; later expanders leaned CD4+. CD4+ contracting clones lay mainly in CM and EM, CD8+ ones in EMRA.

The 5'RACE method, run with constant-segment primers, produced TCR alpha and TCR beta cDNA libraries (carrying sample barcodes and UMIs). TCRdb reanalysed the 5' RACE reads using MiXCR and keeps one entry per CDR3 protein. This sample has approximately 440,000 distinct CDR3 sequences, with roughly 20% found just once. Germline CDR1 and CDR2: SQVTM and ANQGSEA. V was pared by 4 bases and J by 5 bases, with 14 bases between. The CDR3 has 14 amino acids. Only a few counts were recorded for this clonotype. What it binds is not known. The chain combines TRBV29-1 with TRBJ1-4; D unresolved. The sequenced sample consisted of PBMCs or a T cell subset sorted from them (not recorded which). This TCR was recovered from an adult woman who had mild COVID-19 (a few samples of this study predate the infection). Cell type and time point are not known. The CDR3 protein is CSVVGAGPNEKLFF. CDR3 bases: TGCAGCGTTGTGGGTGCGGGCCCAAATGAAAAACTGTTTTTT.